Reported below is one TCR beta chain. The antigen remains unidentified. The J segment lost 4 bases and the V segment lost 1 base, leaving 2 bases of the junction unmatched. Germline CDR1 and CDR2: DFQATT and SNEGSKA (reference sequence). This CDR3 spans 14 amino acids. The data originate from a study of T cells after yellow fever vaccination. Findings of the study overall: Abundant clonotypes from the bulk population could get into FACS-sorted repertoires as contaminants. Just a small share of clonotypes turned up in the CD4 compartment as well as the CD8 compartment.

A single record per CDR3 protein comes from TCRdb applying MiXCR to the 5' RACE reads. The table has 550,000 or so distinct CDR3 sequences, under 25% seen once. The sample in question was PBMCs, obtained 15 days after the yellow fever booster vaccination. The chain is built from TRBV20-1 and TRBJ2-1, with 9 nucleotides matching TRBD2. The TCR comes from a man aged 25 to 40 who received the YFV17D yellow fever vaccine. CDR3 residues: CSARVAGVYNEQFF. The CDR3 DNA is TGCAGTGCTAGAGTAGCGGGGGTTTACAATGAGCAGTTCTTC.